This T cell receptor (beta chain) derives from a study of cytomegalovirus exposure and HLA in healthy donors. The study, taken as a whole, reports: When analyzed later, a missense DCLRE1C variant was found to be linked to TCR beta V- and J-gene trimming.

In this sample, this clone turned up once. Its target is not known. The CDR3 is 15 amino acids. Germline loops: CDR1 SSHAT, CDR2 FNYEAQ (reference sequence). Trimming cost V 5 bases and J 8 bases; bases outside gene matches: 12. The PCR used 60 Vbeta and 13 Jbeta primers. Here immunoSEQ multiplex PCR was the method, and the copy in TCRdb shows in-frame clones only, minus some. The sample lists approximately 110,000 clones, around 80% seen once, with 1.9% in the top ten. The sequence was collected from a man over 45 in good health and CMV-seronegative. The specimen sequenced was PBMCs. V gene TRBV7-7 combines with J gene TRBJ2-1; the match to TRBD2 covers 7 bases. CDR3 bases: TGTGCCAGCAGCCCCCGGCTAGCGGTCGGGGATGAGCAGTTCTTC. As protein: CASSPRLAVGDEQFF.